The present entry profiles one TCR beta chain with its context. Its specificity is unknown. From germline, CDR1 is SNHLY and CDR2 FYNNEI. Trimming took 6 bases from V and 0 from J, leaving 15 bases between them. CDR3 length: 16 amino acids. Samples were assayed with immunoSEQ v3.0 at survey level. Sequenced by immunoSEQ multiplex PCR; TCRdb stores in-frame clones only, minus some. The sample shows some 29,000 clones, roughly 98% of them seen only once. The record originates from a study of long-term antiretroviral therapy in people with HIV. Overall study findings and caveats: Repertoires looked antigen-experienced, with only a slight naive shift after ART. Data on ART adherence, viral resistance or therapy changes were unavailable. Those clones which expanded before ART made up the dominant part of the repertoire at all time points.

The chain links TRBV2 to TRBJ1-5; maybe TRBD1 (5 bases). Specimen: unsorted PBMCs, collected 7.6 years after starting antiretroviral therapy. This TCR was sampled from a man younger than 40 with HIV. The CDR3 region has the DNA TGTGCCAGCAGGGGGTCGGGGGACTATAGCAATCAGCCCCAGCATTTT. It translates to CASRGSGDYSNQPQHF.